These 26 T cell receptor beta chains came from one sample sequenced in a study of beta chain features in type 1 diabetes. The study's findings and limits: Shorter TCRB CDR3s, moderately but significantly so, marked every one of the four CD4+ subsets in Type 1 diabetes patients.

TCRB transcripts that were expressed got sequenced, as all of the isolated RNA had been reverse transcribed. TCRdb keeps only in-frame clones here, not all; method: immunoSEQ multiplex PCR. Of 55,000 to 85,000 clones in the sample, approximately 47% are singletons; the top ten hold around 0.7%. For these receptors, no antigen is known. The source material was central memory CD4+ T cells from blood. The receptors originated from a man aged 25 to 40 with type 1 diabetes.

This clone appeared a few times. CDR3 loop: CAISEPGTGNKDTQYF. In DNA form, the CDR3 reads TGTGCCATCAGTGAGCCTGGGACAGGGAATAAAGATACGCAGTATTTT. The chain joins TRBV10-3 to TRBJ2-3; 9 bases are shared with TRBD1. V trimming: 2 bases; J trimming: 5 bases; junction bases outside the gene matches: 8. CDR3 length equals 16 residues. CDR1 and CDR2 from the germline V gene are ENHRY and SYGVKD.

The V call is TRBV5-1, the J call TRBJ2-7, with 14 nucleotides matching TRBD2. The germline V gene has CDR1 SGHRS and CDR2 YFSETQ. V gave up 8 bases and J gave up 3 bases; unmatched junction bases: 1. This CDR3 spans 13 amino acids. The CDR3: CASGTSGGYEQYF. The CDR3 DNA reads TGCGCCAGTGGGACTAGCGGGGGCTACGAGCAGTACTTC.

This clone was found a few times. Other DNA sequences in the sample encode the same CDR3. The genes are TRBV18 and TRBJ1-1, with D unclear. The germline gives CDR1 KGHSH, CDR2 LQKENI. The CDR3 sequence is 13 residues long. The ends were cut back, 4 bases at V and 1 base at J, with 7 bases in the middle. CDR3 nucleotides: TGTGCCAGCTCACGCACAGAGAACACTGAAGCTTTCTTT. It is translated as CASSRTENTEAFF.

The chain joins TRBV4-2 to TRBJ2-1; no firm D call. In germline, CDR1 is LGHNA, CDR2 YNFKEQ. This CDR3 region has 12 residues. The germline V and J ends were trimmed by 1 base and 9 bases, with 7 bases remaining between them. CDR3 nucleotides: TGTGCCAGCAGCCAAGGTGCAGGTGAGCAGTTCTTC. Translated, it gives CASSQGAGEQFF.

The rearrangement joins TRBV2 to TRBJ2-2; the D gene is possibly TRBD1 (5 bases). Trimming pared 6 bases from V and 5 bases from J, leaving 13 bases between. In germline, CDR1 is SNHLY, CDR2 FYNNEI. This CDR3 comprises 14 residues. The CDR3 here is CASSSDRKTGELFF. Here the CDR3 DNA reads TGTGCCAGCAGCTCCGACAGAAAGACCGGGGAGCTGTTTTTT.

This chain links TRBV7-8 with TRBJ1-5, with a tentative D call TRBD1 (6 bases). Germline values: CDR1 SGHVS, CDR2 FQNEAQ. Deletions cut 5 bases from V and 7 bases from J, with 18 bases between. This CDR3 spans 15 amino acids. The CDR3 here is CASSPNLQGRQPQHF. CDR3 bases: TGTGCCAGCAGCCCGAACCTACAGGGTCGACAGCCCCAGCATTTT. The full variable domain, its missing parts supplied by reference TRBV7-8 and TRBJ1-5, is GAGVSQSPRYKVAKRGQDVALRCDPISGHVSLFWYQQALGQGPEFLTYFQNEAQLDKSGLPSDRFFAERPEGSVSTLKIQRTQQEDSAVYLCASSPNLQGRQPQHFGDGTRLSIL.

This clone was found a few times. The chain couples TRBV29-1 to TRBJ2-2; 12 nucleotides match TRBD2. Germline CDR1 is SQVTM and CDR2 is ANQGSEA. With V trimmed by 3 bases and J by 4 bases, 9 bases remained unmatched. The CDR3 is 17 amino acids. The CDR3 DNA is TGCAGCGTTGAGTCCCCCAAACTAGCGGGAGGCACCGGGGAGCTGTTTTTT. Amino acids: CSVESPKLAGGTGELFF.

This clone was detected only a few times. This chain joins TRBV5-1 and TRBJ2-3, with a weak D call TRBD1 (5 bases). This CDR3 contains 15 residues. Trimming shortened V by 1 base and J by 2 bases, and 11 bases separated the two germline ends. Germline CDR1 SGHRS, CDR2 YFSETQ. The CDR3 sequence is CASSLQGRATDTQYF. The CDR3 bases are TGCGCCAGCAGCTTGCAGGGCAGGGCCACAGATACGCAGTATTTT.

This clone was recorded a few times. The chain recombines TRBV7-2 with TRBJ1-2; D may be TRBD1 (6 bases). The V end was cut by 4 bases, the J end by 6 bases, with 12 bases between. The length of the CDR3 is 13 residues. Germline V lookup: CDR1 SGHTA, CDR2 FQGNSA. CDR3 nucleotides: TGTGCCAGCAGCTCGGGGCAGGGGAATGGCTACACCTTC. Translated, it gives CASSSGQGNGYTF. Combining the CDR3 with reference TRBV7-2 and TRBJ1-2 gives the whole variable domain GAGVSQSPSNKVTEKGKDVELRCDPISGHTALYWYRQSLGQGLEFLIYFQGNSAPDKSGLPSDRFSAERTGGSVSTLTIQRTQQEDSAVYLCASSSGQGNGYTFGSGTRLTVV.

The rearrangement joins TRBV13 to TRBJ1-2; 10 bases line up with TRBD1. This CDR3 has 16 amino acids. Germline V gene data show CDR1 as PRHDT and CDR2 as FYEKMQ (reference sequence). The J segment lost 5 bases and the V segment lost 0 bases, leaving 6 bases of the junction unmatched. CDR3 residues: CASSLGSTGGQYGYTF. CDR3 DNA: TGTGCCAGCAGCTTAGGATCGACAGGGGGCCAATATGGCTACACCTTC.

The chain has TRBV7-7 and TRBJ2-5, with D hard to call. In germline, CDR1 is SSHAT, CDR2 FNYEAQ (reference sequence). The CDR3 consists of 13 residues. V lost 5 bases to trimming and J lost 1 base, with 8 bases between them. The CDR3 loop reads CASSLNFQETQYF. Written as DNA, the CDR3 is TGTGCCAGCAGCCTCAACTTCCAAGAGACCCAGTACTTC.

The V call is TRBV5-8, the J call TRBJ2-5; 7 bases are shared with TRBD2. This CDR3 region has 15 residues. V dropped 4 bases and J dropped 6; count of bases not matched to a gene: 12. The germline V gene encodes CDR1 SGHTS and CDR2 YDEGEE. The CDR3: CASSRTMTGGKTQYF. The CDR3 coding sequence is TGTGCCAGCAGCCGCACAATGACCGGGGGGAAGACCCAGTACTTC.

CDR3 amino acids: CASSPRQGNYGYTF. The CDR3, as DNA: TGCGCCAGCAGCCCCCGACAGGGGAACTATGGCTACACCTTC. The J gene is TRBJ1-2, the V gene TRBV5-1; 8 nucleotides line up with TRBD1. V shed 4 bases and J 2 bases; nucleotides not matched to a gene: 4. CDR3 length: 14 residues. CDR1 is SGHRS, CDR2 YFSETQ, per germline.

This chain uses TRBV30 with TRBJ2-7, with a tentative D call TRBD2 (6 bases). V was pared by 4 bases and J by 3 bases, with 19 bases between. This CDR3 has 15 amino acids. Germline CDR1 and CDR2: GTSNPN and SVGIG (reference sequence). The CDR3 sequence is CAWTPSVLRGYEQYF. Here the CDR3 DNA reads TGTGCCTGGACCCCTTCCGTTTTGCGGGGCTACGAGCAGTACTTC.

This sequence joins TRBV5-6 and TRBJ1-2; D may be TRBD1 (6 bases). Germline lookup yields CDR1 SGHDT and CDR2 YYEEEE. V was shortened by 5 bases and J by 5 bases, with 10 bases between the two germline ends. The CDR3 covers 12 residues. The CDR3 is CASRIQGYGYTF. As DNA, the CDR3 is TGTGCCAGCAGGATACAGGGTTATGGCTACACCTTC.

J is TRBJ2-5 and V is TRBV5-1; perhaps TRBD2 as D (6 bases). The CDR3 consists of 16 residues. Trimming left V 4 bases short and J 3 bases short, with 19 bases between. Germline V lookup: CDR1 SGHRS, CDR2 YFSETQ. CDR3: CASSRGGAGLKETQYF. The CDR3 bases are TGCGCCAGCAGCCGCGGCGGGGCGGGGCTGAAAGAGACCCAGTACTTC.

Note on this clone: The junction does not match germline at one end; this may be a read error. The chain carries TRBV11-2 and TRBJ2-1; 13 nucleotides line up with TRBD2. This CDR3 region has 15 residues. Germline-derived CDR1 and CDR2 are SGHAT and FQNNGV. CDR3 loop: CTSSTTTSGGNEQFF. For the CDR3, the DNA is TGTACCAGCAGCACAACGACTAGCGGGGGGAATGAGCAGTTCTTC.

This chain connects TRBV21-1 to TRBJ2-2; the D call TRBD2 from the table was never checked on the DNA. TRBV21-1 is a listed pseudogene. CDR3 size: 16 residues. CDR3 residues: CASSKGGGANTGELFF. The CDR3 DNA sequence: TGTGCCAGCAGCAAAGGAGGAGGGGCGAACACCGGGGAGCTGTTTTTT.

The CDR3 spells CASSFKGQGQRGQYF. The DNA of the CDR3 is TGTGCCAGCAGCTTTAAGGGACAGGGTCAAAGAGGGCAGTACTTC. The chain employs TRBV13 and TRBJ2-7; 9 bases match TRBD1. V lost 3 bases, J lost 9 bases, and 12 bases stayed unmatched. Per the germline V gene, CDR1 is PRHDT and CDR2 is FYEKMQ (reference sequence). The CDR3 spans 15 residues.

This clone was detected once. CDR3 sequence: CASSLGTSGSADTQYF. CDR3 sequence (DNA): TGCGCCAGCAGCCTCGGGACTAGCGGGAGTGCAGATACGCAGTATTTT. J is TRBJ2-3 and V is TRBV5-1; 14 bases line up with TRBD2. CDR1 SGHRS and CDR2 YFSETQ come from the germline V gene. V shed 4 bases and J 4 bases; nucleotides not matched to a gene: 5. This CDR3 has 16 residues. Complete variable domain (other parts from reference TRBV5-1 and TRBJ2-3): KAGVTQTPRYLIKTRGQQVTLSCSPISGHRSVSWYQQTPGQGLQFLFEYFSETQRNKGNFPGRFSGRQFSNSRSEMNVSTLELGDSALYLCASSLGTSGSADTQYFGPGTRLTVL.

This chain links TRBV10-3 with TRBJ2-1; D is ambiguous. Trimming took off 0 bases at V and 12 bases at J, with 9 bases between the two ends. This CDR3 contains 12 residues. CDR1 is ENHRY and CDR2 is SYGVKD in the germline V gene. The CDR3 DNA follows: TGTGCCATCAGTGAGTCTCCCTTCGGGCAGTTCTTC. Protein product: CAISESPFGQFF.

The chain combines TRBV7-6 with TRBJ2-6; no reliable D call. CDR1 and CDR2 (germline): SGHVS, FNYEAQ. V shed 1 base and J shed 1 base, with 14 bases lying between them. This CDR3 contains 18 residues. CDR3 coding DNA: TGTGCCAGCAGCTTAGTACAGCCCAGTCTATCTGGGGCCAACGTCCTGACTTTC. Its protein product is CASSLVQPSLSGANVLTF.

This clone has only one observation. The chain employs TRBV21-1 and TRBJ1-1. TRBV21-1 is noted as a pseudogene. The CDR3 covers 16 residues. The CDR3 DNA reads TGTGCCAGCAGCAAACTGACCGATAGCCCGAACACTGAAGCTTTCTTT. Its translation: CASSKLTDSPNTEAFF.

This clone was detected once. This chain links TRBV6-1 with TRBJ2-5; D call uncertain. The DNA end is a closer match to TRBJ2-7, so the J assignment may be wrong. The CDR3 covers 12 residues. Germline loops: CDR1 MNHNS, CDR2 SASEGT. CDR3 loop: CASSSSPAEQYF. The CDR3 bases are TGTGCCAGCAGTTCGTCTCCCGCCGAGCAGTACTTC.

The chain has TRBV5-4 and TRBJ1-1; no clear D. The CDR3 is 14 amino acids. V lost 4 bases and J 1 base, leaving 11 bases between the germline ends. Germline assignment: CDR1 SGHNT and CDR2 YYREEE (reference sequence). The CDR3 protein is CASSPYEGNTEAFF. CDR3 coding DNA: TGTGCCAGCAGCCCGTATGAGGGGAACACTGAAGCTTTCTTT.

The V and J genes are TRBV5-4 and TRBJ1-1; 8 nucleotides align to TRBD1. CDR1 and CDR2 from the germline V gene are SGHNT and YYREEE (reference sequence). The trim removed 4 bases at V and 3 bases at J, leaving 5 bases unmatched. There are 14 residues in the CDR3. This chain's CDR3 is CASSLDRADTEAFF. The CDR3 coding sequence is TGTGCCAGCAGCCTGGACAGGGCAGACACTGAAGCTTTCTTT.